The clone carrying this T cell receptor beta chain has just a few counts. The data were obtained in a study of blood T cell repertoires in COVID-19. Produced via immunoSEQ multiplex PCR; TCRdb's table is partial and in-frame only. The repertoire includes a few hundred thousand clones, approximately 86% of them detected once, and 1.5% to 2% sits in the top ten. Germline assignment: CDR1 LNHDA and CDR2 SQIVND (reference sequence). This CDR3 region has 13 residues. V lost 9 bases to trimming and J lost 10 bases; unmatched junction nucleotides: 6. The chain has TRBV19 and TRBJ1-6; TRBD1 aligns across 10 bases. This receptor was taken from a young man with active or convalescent COVID-19. The sample was peripheral blood. The CDR3 coding sequence is TGTGCCAGCGCGGACAGGGGGGAATCACCCCTCCACTTT. This translates into CASADRGESPLHF.